This T cell receptor (beta chain) comes out of a study of blood T cells in healthy people across ages. General study results and limits: When one million T cells were used, diversity estimates were thought to be underestimates.

CDR1 is MNHEY and CDR2 is SVGAGI in the germline V gene. The J segment lost 3 bases and the V segment lost 2 bases, leaving 2 bases of the junction unmatched. CDR3 length: 15 amino acids. Drawn from each donor were ten milliliters of peripheral blood. Each sample yielded at least 6 million isolated PBMCs. Note on this clonotype: The antigen remains undetermined.

Alongside a J-beta primer mix, a sample-barcoded 5' primer served in a second PCR lasting about 7 to 12 cycles. Via MiXCR, TCRdb re-called the 5' RACE reads, giving one row per CDR3 protein. The profile shows 1.5 million to 2 million distinct CDR3 sequences, 28% of them singletons. Sample: blood. The chain has TRBV6-5 and TRBJ1-4, with 8 bases fitting TRBD1. The receptor's source is a woman in her twenties or thirties in good health. Here the CDR3 DNA reads TGTGCCAGCAGTTACGCACAGGGGGCTAATGAAAAACTGTTTTTT. This codes for CASSYAQGANEKLFF.